One sample yielded the 24 T cell receptor beta chains listed below, sequenced in a study of blood T cells in healthy people across ages. A J-beta primer mix and a sample-barcoded 5' primer were used in a second PCR of about 7 to 12 cycles. TCRdb ran MiXCR on the 5' RACE reads and lists one entry per CDR3 protein. The profile shows hundreds of thousands of distinct CDR3 sequences, just over 55% of them singletons. The sequenced sample consisted of blood. These receptors originate from a man between 35 and 55 years old in good health.

The rearrangement joins TRBV2 to TRBJ2-3, with unresolved D. V was pared by 6 bases and J by 4 bases, with 17 bases between. Germline V CDR1 and CDR2: SNHLY, FYNNEI. This CDR3 has 15 residues. The CDR3 sequence is CASSVTLPSADTQYF. The CDR3 DNA is TGTGCCAGCAGCGTCACGTTACCATCCGCAGATACGCAGTATTTT.

This chain links TRBV5-4 with TRBJ1-1; D is unresolved. The V and J ends lost 0 bases and 4 bases respectively, with 10 bases between them. The CDR3 is 14 amino acids. Germline V lookup: CDR1 SGHNT, CDR2 YYREEE (reference sequence). CDR3 in amino acids: CASSLAGGFTEAFF. The CDR3 DNA is TGTGCCAGCAGCTTGGCCGGTGGTTTCACTGAAGCTTTCTTT. Drawing the rest from reference TRBV5-4 and TRBJ1-1, the complete variable domain is ETGVTQSPTHLIKTRGQQVTLRCSSQSGHNTVSWYQQALGQGPQFIFQYYREEENGRGNFPPRFSGLQFPNYSSELNVNALELDDSALYLCASSLAGGFTEAFFGQGTRLTVV.

This clonotype has more than one count but fewer than ten. As DNA, the CDR3 is TGCGCCAGCAGCCAAGATAGGGCTAGCGGGAGTTCAGATACGCAGTATTTT. It is translated as CASSQDRASGSSDTQYF. The chain employs TRBV4-3 and TRBJ2-3; 10 bases line up with TRBD2. Unmatched junction bases numbered 7, after V lost 0 bases and J lost 4 bases. CDR3 length equals 17 residues. The germline gives CDR1 LGHNA, CDR2 YSLEER.

The chain is built from TRBV30 and TRBJ2-1, with D maybe TRBD1 (5 bases). The CDR3 spans 14 residues. V was trimmed by 3 bases and J by 2 bases, leaving 11 bases between them. From germline, CDR1 is GTSNPN and CDR2 SVGIG (reference sequence). The chain's CDR3 is CAWSRDSPYNEQFF. In DNA form, the CDR3 reads TGTGCCTGGAGCAGAGACAGCCCCTACAATGAGCAGTTCTTC.

The chain combines TRBV5-1 with TRBJ1-2; D remains ambiguous. This CDR3 contains 17 residues. Germline lookup yields CDR1 SGHRS and CDR2 YFSETQ. Trimming took off 0 bases at V and 0 bases at J, with 15 bases between the two ends. The CDR3 coding sequence is TGCGCCAGCAGCTTGGCCAGGCGGGGTTCAGCTAACTATGGCTACACCTTC. Translating it yields CASSLARRGSANYGYTF.

This chain uses TRBV5-6 with TRBJ2-1; 10 nucleotides agree with TRBD2. V dropped 0 bases and J dropped 8; count of bases not matched to a gene: 2. CDR3 length equals 14 residues. Germline CDR1 reads SGHDT; CDR2 reads YYEEEE. CDR3 in amino acids: CASSLAAGGHEQFF. The CDR3 nucleotides are TGTGCCAGCAGCTTGGCAGCGGGGGGGCATGAGCAGTTCTTC.

This clonotype appeared many times. The V call is TRBV7-2, the J call TRBJ1-1, with 8 bases aligning to TRBD1. This CDR3 comprises 15 residues. Germline V gene sequence: CDR1 SGHTA, CDR2 FQGNSA. V lost 3 bases to trimming and J lost 4 bases; unmatched junction nucleotides: 7. In nucleotides, the CDR3 is TGTGCCAGCAGCTTCAGGGGGCGAAGTACCACTGAAGCTTTCTTT. Translated: CASSFRGRSTTEAFF.

The chain links TRBV7-8 to TRBJ2-3; D gene uncertain. The CDR3 runs 14 residues. Trimming took off 6 bases at V and 1 base at J, with 11 bases between the two ends. CDR1 SGHVS and CDR2 FQNEAQ come from the germline V gene. The CDR3 protein is CASRGILGTDTQYF. The CDR3 DNA is TGTGCCAGCAGGGGGATTTTGGGCACAGATACGCAGTATTTT.

The rearrangement uses TRBV20-1 and TRBJ2-7; TRBD2 aligns across 10 bases. V dropped 5 bases and J dropped 5; count of bases not matched to a gene: 9. The CDR3 length is 14 residues. Germline V gene sequence: CDR1 DFQATT, CDR2 SNEGSKA (reference sequence). CDR3 nucleotide sequence: TGCAGTGCTCCCCCACTAGCGGGGTCCCACGAGCAGTACTTC. Protein: CSAPPLAGSHEQYF.

This chain uses TRBV6-2 or TRBV6-3 with TRBJ2-5; D is unclear. Looked up from germline, CDR1 is MNHEY and CDR2 is SVGEGT. Trimming left V 5 bases short and J 11 bases short, with 12 bases between. The CDR3 runs to 11 residues. CDR3 coding DNA: TGTGCCAGCAGTAGCCCTCAGCAGCAGTACTTC. It specifies CASSSPQQQYF.

The gene calls are TRBV20-1 and TRBJ2-7; 12 positions match TRBD2. V gave up 3 bases and J gave up 5 bases; unmatched junction bases: 5. Germline values: CDR1 DFQATT, CDR2 SNEGSKA (reference sequence). The CDR3 is 14 residues long. The chain's CDR3 is CSASSLAGGDEQYF. CDR3 in DNA: TGCAGTGCTAGCTCCCTAGCGGGAGGGGACGAGCAGTACTTC.

This chain links TRBV4-3 with TRBJ2-1; D uncertain. Trimming pared 0 bases from V and 8 bases from J, leaving 14 bases between. CDR3 length: 15 residues. The V gene's germline CDR1 is LGHNA and CDR2 YSLEER. The CDR3 region has the DNA TGCGCCAGCAGCCAAGAAACAAAGCCGGTCGATGAGCAGTTCTTC. It translates to CASSQETKPVDEQFF.

The chain combines TRBV7-6 with TRBJ1-5, with no clear D. CDR3 length equals 16 residues. V dropped 0 bases and J dropped 0 bases, with 9 bases sitting between them. From germline, CDR1 is SGHVS and CDR2 FNYEAQ. The CDR3 DNA sequence: TGTGCCAGCAGCTTAGCAGTAGGTGATAGCAATCAGCCCCAGCATTTT. The encoded protein is CASSLAVGDSNQPQHF.

V gene TRBV9 combines with J gene TRBJ2-5, with a weak D call TRBD1 (5 bases). V was trimmed by 4 bases and J by 2 bases, leaving 21 bases between them. The CDR3 has 17 amino acids. Germline V gives CDR1 SGDLS, CDR2 YYNGEE. The CDR3 bases are TGTGCCAGCAGCCAGGAACCATCAGGGAACCTACAAGAGACCCAGTACTTC. Amino acids: CASSQEPSGNLQETQYF. Combining the CDR3 with reference TRBV9 and TRBJ2-5 gives the whole variable domain DSGVTQTPKHLITATGQRVTLRCSPRSGDLSVYWYQQSLDQGLQFLIQYYNGEERAKGNILERFSAQQFPDLHSELNLSSLELGDSALYFCASSQEPSGNLQETQYFGPGTRLLVL.

The CDR3 loop reads CASSLFGGRNMNEQFF. CDR3 sequence (DNA): TGTGCCAGCAGCTTGTTTGGGGGGAGAAACATGAATGAGCAGTTCTTC. The chain combines TRBV7-2 with TRBJ2-1, with TRBD2 as a possible D gene (6 bases). From germline, CDR1 is SGHTA and CDR2 FQGNSA. CDR3 length: 16 residues. V dropped 3 bases and J dropped 7 bases, with 19 bases sitting between them. The full variable domain, completed using reference TRBV7-2 and TRBJ2-1, is GAGVSQSPSNKVTEKGKDVELRCDPISGHTALYWYRQSLGQGLEFLIYFQGNSAPDKSGLPSDRFSAERTGGSVSTLTIQRTQQEDSAVYLCASSLFGGRNMNEQFFGPGTRLTVL.

J is TRBJ2-4 and V is TRBV7-2; D unclear. From germline, CDR1 is SGHTA and CDR2 FQGNSA. The CDR3 has 15 amino acids. V was clipped by 0 bases and J by 6 bases, with 12 bases between them. The CDR3 reads CASSLAPALGNIQYF. The CDR3 nucleotides read TGTGCCAGCAGCTTAGCGCCCGCCCTTGGAAACATTCAGTACTTC.

J is TRBJ2-4 and V is TRBV11-1; TRBD1 is a possible D gene (6 bases). CDR1 and CDR2 (germline): SGHAT, FQDESV (reference sequence). The V end was cut by 5 bases, the J end by 7 bases, with 15 bases between. This CDR3 is 14 amino acids long. The DNA of the CDR3 is TGTGCCAGCAGCCTAACGCCTCAGGGGAACATTCAGTACTTC. Translated, it gives CASSLTPQGNIQYF. The full variable domain, in which reference TRBV11-1 and TRBJ2-4 provide the parts outside the CDR3, is EAEVAQSPRYKITEKSQAVAFWCDPISGHATLYWYRQILGQGPELLVQFQDESVVDDSQLPKDRFSAERLKGVDSTLKIQPAELGDSAMYLCASSLTPQGNIQYFGAGTRLSVL.

The chain recombines TRBV6-1 with TRBJ1-2; D might be TRBD1 (5 bases). The CDR3 totals 15 residues. Germline-derived CDR1 and CDR2 are MNHNS and SASEGT. V lost 6 bases to trimming and J lost 12 bases, with 26 bases between them. CDR3 nucleotide sequence: TGTGCCAGCAGAGCCGGGGGTAGGGTTCTAGGGGCGGACACCTTC. Protein sequence: CASRAGGRVLGADTF.

The chain has TRBV7-9 and TRBJ2-5, with D perhaps matching TRBD2 (6 bases). Between the trimmed V and J ends, which lost 10 bases and 2 bases, there was a span of 14 bases. This CDR3 spans 13 amino acids. Germline-derived CDR1 and CDR2 are SEHNR and FQNEAQ (reference sequence). The CDR3: CATTGEQQETQYF. As DNA, the CDR3 is TGTGCCACCACGGGGGAACAACAAGAGACCCAGTACTTC. The whole variable domain, filled in from reference TRBV7-9 and TRBJ2-5, reads DTGVSQNPRHKITKRGQNVTFRCDPISEHNRLYWYRQTLGQGPEFLTYFQNEAQLEKSRLLSDRFSAERPKGSFSTLEIQRTEQGDSAMYLCATTGEQQETQYFGPGTRLLVL.

The CDR3 is CASSPGGLDYYNEQYF. For the CDR3, the DNA is TGTGCCAGCAGTCCAGGGGGACTAGACTACTACAATGAGCAGTACTTC. The chain carries TRBV6-7 and TRBJ2-5, with D perhaps matching TRBD2 (8 bases). TRBV6-7 is an open reading frame whose function is uncertain. Trimming cost V 5 bases and J 11 bases, with 27 bases left between them. CDR3 size: 16 residues.

This chain joins TRBV27 and TRBJ2-1; 8 bases agree with TRBD2. There are 16 residues in the CDR3. V lost 3 bases to trimming and J lost 9 bases; unmatched junction nucleotides: 13. The V gene's germline CDR1 is MNHEY and CDR2 SMNVEV (reference sequence). CDR3 bases: TGTGCCAGCAGTTTGATACGGGGGGGGCCTCACAGTGAGCAGTTCTTC. This sequence encodes CASSLIRGGPHSEQFF.

This rearrangement joins TRBV27 to TRBJ1-2; D unresolved. Deletions cut 3 bases from V and 4 bases from J, with 15 bases between. This CDR3 has 15 residues. CDR1 is MNHEY and CDR2 is SMNVEV in the germline V gene (reference sequence). The CDR3 protein is CASSFLASSSYGYTF. The DNA of the CDR3 is TGTGCCAGCAGTTTTTTGGCATCATCTAGCTATGGCTACACCTTC.

The chain links TRBV5-1 to TRBJ2-1; perhaps TRBD1 as D (5 bases). The tail of the sequence fits TRBJ2-7 better, so the J call may be wrong. The CDR3 is 18 amino acids. Germline CDR1 SGHRS, CDR2 YFSETQ. The CDR3 reads CASSLEGDSFLVDNEQYF. In nucleotides, the CDR3 is TGCGCCAGCAGCTTGGAGGGTGACAGTTTTTTAGTGGACAATGAGCAGTACTTC.

This clonotype was found a few times. The rearrangement uses TRBV5-1 and TRBJ2-5, with TRBD2 matching 9 bases. Germline assignment: CDR1 SGHRS and CDR2 YFSETQ. CDR3 size: 16 residues. Trimming removed 0 bases from V and 2 bases from J; junction bases left unmatched: 5. The CDR3: CASSLDGTSRQETQYF. DNA for the CDR3: TGCGCCAGCAGCTTGGACGGGACTAGCAGACAAGAGACCCAGTACTTC.